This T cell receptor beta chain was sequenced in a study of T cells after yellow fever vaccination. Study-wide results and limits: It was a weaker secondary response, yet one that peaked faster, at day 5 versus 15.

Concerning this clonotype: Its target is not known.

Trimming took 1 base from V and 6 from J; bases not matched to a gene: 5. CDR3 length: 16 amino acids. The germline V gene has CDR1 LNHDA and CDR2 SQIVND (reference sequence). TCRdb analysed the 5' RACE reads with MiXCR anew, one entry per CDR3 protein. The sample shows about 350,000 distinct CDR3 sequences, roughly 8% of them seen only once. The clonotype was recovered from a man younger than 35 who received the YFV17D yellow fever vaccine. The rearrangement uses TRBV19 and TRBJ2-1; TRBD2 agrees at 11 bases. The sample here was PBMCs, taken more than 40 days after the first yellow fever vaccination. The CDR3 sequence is CASSIAGTSGLNEQFF. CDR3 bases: TGTGCCAGTAGTATAGCAGGGACTAGCGGTCTCAATGAGCAGTTCTTC.